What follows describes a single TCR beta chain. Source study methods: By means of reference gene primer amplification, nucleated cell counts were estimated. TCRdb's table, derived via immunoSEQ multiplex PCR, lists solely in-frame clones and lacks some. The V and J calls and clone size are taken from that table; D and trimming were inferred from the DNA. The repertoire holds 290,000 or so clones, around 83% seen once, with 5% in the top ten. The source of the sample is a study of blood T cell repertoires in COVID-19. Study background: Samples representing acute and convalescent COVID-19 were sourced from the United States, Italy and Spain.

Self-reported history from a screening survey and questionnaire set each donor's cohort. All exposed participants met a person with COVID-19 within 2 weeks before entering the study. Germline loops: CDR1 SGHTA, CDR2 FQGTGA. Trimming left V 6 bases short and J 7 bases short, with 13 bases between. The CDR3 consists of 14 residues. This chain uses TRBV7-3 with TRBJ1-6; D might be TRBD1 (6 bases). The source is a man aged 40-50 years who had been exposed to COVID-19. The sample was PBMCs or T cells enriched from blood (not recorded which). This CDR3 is CASSLQGPNSPLHF. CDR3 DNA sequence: TGTGCCAGCAGTTTACAGGGTCCAAATTCACCCCTCCACTTT. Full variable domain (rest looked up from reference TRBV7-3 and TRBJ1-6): GAGVSQTPSNKVTEKGKYVELRCDPISGHTALYWYRQSLGQGPEFLIYFQGTGAADDSGLPNDRFFAVRPEGSVSTLKIQRTERGDSAVYLCASSLQGPNSPLHFGNGTRLTVT.